One T cell receptor (beta chain) is described in this entry. Assay used: immunoSEQ multiplex PCR; TCRdb lists only in-frame clones, some missing. The sample carries 150,000 or so clones, approximately 90% recorded once. The data stem from a study of T cell responses to AZD1222 COVID-19 vaccine. After removal of 10 bases from V and 4 bases from J, the junction contained 6 bases not matched to a gene. Per germline, CDR1 LNHDA and CDR2 SQIVND (reference sequence). The CDR3 is 13 residues long. This sample comprised peripheral blood, obtained 28 days after the second AZD1222 dose. The chain has TRBV19 and TRBJ2-5, with 10 nucleotides matching TRBD1. The receptor comes from an adult who received the AZD1222 COVID-19 vaccine. The CDR3 DNA reads as TGTGCCATCAGGGACAGGGGAACAGAGACCCAGTACTTC. Amino acids: CAIRDRGTETQYF. Supplemented by reference TRBV19 and TRBJ2-5, the full variable domain reads DGGITQSPKYLFRKEGQNVTLSCEQNLNHDAMYWYRQDPGQGLRLIYYSQIVNDFQKGDIAEGYSVSREKKESFPLTVTSAQKNPTAFYLCAIRDRGTETQYFGPGTRLLVL.